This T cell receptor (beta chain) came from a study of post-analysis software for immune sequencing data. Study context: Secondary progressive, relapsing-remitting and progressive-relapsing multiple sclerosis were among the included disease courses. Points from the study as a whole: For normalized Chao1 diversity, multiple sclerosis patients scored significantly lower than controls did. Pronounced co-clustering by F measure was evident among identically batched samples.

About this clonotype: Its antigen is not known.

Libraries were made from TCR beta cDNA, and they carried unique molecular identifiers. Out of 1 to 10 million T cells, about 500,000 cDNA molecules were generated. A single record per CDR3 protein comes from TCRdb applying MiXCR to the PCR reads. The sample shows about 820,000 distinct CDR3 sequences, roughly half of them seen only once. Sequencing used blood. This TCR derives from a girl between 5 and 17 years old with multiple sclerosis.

In nucleotides, the CDR3 is TGCAGTGCTAGAGATTCGGCTAGCGGGGGATGGGCCCAGTACTTC. This gives the protein CSARDSASGGWAQYF. The chain links TRBV20-1 to TRBJ2-5; 10 bases align to TRBD2. This CDR3 is 15 amino acids long. CDR1 is DFQATT, CDR2 SNEGSKA, per germline (reference sequence). J was trimmed by 9 bases and V by 0 bases; bases with no gene match: 10.